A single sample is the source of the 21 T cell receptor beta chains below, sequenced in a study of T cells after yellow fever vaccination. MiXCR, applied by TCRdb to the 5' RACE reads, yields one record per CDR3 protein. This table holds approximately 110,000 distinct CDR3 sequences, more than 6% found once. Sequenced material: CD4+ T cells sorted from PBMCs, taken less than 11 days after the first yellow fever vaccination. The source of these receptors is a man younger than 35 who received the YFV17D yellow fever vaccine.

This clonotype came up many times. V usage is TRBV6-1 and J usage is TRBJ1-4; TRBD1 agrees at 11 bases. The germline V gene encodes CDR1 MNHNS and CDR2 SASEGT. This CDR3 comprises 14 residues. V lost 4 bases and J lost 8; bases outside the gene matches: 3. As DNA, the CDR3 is TGTGCCAGCAGTGGGGACAGGGGGAACGAAAAACTGTTTTTT. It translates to CASSGDRGNEKLFF.

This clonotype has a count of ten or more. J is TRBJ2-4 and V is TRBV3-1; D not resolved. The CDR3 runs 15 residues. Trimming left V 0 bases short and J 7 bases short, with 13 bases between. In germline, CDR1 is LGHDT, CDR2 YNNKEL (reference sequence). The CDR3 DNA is TGTGCCAGCAGCCAAGATGGACGGGTTACGAACATTCAGTACTTC. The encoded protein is CASSQDGRVTNIQYF.

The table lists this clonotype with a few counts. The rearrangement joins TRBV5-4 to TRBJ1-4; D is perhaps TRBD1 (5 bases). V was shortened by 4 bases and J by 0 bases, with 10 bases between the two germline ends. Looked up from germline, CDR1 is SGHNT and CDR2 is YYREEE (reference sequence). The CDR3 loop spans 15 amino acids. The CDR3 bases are TGTGCCAGCAGCCTGCAACAGGCAACTAATGAAAAACTGTTTTTT. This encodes CASSLQQATNEKLFF.

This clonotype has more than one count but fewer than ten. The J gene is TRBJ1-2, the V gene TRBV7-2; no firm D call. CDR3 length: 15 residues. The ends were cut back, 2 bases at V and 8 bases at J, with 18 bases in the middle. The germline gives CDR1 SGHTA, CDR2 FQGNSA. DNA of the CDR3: TGTGCCAGCAGCTTACTTCCCGGGAACCATTTGGGCTACACCTTC. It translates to CASSLLPGNHLGYTF.

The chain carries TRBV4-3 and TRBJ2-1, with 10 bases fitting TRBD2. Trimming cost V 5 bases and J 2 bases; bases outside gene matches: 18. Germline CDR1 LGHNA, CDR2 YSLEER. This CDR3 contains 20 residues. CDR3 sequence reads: CASSYSFFSGGSNPYNEQFF. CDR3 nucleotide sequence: TGCGCCAGCAGCTACTCCTTCTTTAGCGGGGGGTCAAACCCCTACAATGAGCAGTTCTTC.

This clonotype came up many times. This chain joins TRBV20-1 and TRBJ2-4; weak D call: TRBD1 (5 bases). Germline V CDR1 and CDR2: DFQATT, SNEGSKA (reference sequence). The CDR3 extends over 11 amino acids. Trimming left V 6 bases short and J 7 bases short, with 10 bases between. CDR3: CSARWGNIQYF. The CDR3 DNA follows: TGCAGTGCCCGTTGGGGCAACATTCAGTACTTC.

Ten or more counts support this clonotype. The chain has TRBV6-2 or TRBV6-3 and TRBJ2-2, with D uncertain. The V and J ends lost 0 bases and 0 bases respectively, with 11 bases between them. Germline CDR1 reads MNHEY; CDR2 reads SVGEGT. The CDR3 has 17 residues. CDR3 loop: CASSYSGYPANTGELFF. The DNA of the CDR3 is TGTGCCAGCAGTTACTCGGGATATCCGGCGAACACCGGGGAGCTGTTTTTT.

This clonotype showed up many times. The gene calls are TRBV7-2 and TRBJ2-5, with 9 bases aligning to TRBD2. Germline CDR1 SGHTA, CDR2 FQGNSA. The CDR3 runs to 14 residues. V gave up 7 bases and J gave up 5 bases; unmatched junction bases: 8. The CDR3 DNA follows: TGTGCCAGCAAGGCGGGGGGGCCGTCGGAGACCCAGTACTTC. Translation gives CASKAGGPSETQYF.

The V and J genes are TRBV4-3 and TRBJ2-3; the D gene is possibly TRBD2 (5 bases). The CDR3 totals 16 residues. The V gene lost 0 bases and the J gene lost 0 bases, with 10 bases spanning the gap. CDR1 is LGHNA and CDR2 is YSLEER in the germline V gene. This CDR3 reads CASSQDPLASTDTQYF. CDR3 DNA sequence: TGCGCCAGCAGCCAAGATCCCCTAGCTAGCACAGATACGCAGTATTTT.

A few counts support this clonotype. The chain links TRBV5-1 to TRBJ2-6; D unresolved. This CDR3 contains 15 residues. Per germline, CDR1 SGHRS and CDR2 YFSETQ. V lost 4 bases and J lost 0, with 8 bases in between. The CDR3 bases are TGCGCCAGCAGCGCCCCAAGCTCTGGGGCCAACGTCCTGACTTTC. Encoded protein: CASSAPSSGANVLTF. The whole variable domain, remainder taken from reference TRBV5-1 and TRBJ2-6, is KAGVTQTPRYLIKTRGQQVTLSCSPISGHRSVSWYQQTPGQGLQFLFEYFSETQRNKGNFPGRFSGRQFSNSRSEMNVSTLELGDSALYLCASSAPSSGANVLTFGAGSRLTVL.

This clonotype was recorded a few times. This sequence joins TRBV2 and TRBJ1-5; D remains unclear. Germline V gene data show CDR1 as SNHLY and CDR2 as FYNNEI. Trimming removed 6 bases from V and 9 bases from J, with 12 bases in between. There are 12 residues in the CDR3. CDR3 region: CASRDPQRPQHF. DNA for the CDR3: TGTGCCAGCAGGGATCCTCAGAGGCCCCAGCATTTT.

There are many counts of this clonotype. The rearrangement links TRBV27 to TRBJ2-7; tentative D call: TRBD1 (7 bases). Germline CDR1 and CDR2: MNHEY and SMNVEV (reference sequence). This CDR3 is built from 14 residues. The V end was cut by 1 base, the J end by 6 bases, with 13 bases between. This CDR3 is CASSLYRRGVEQYF. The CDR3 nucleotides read TGTGCCAGCAGTTTATATCGCAGGGGGGTCGAGCAGTACTTC.

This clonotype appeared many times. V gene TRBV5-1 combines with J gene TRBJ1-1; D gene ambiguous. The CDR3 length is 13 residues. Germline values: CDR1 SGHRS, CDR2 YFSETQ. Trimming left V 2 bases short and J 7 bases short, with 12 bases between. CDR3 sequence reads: CASSLRTDHEAFF. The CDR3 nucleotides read TGCGCCAGCAGCTTACGGACGGATCATGAAGCTTTCTTT. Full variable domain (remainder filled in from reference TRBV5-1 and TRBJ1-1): KAGVTQTPRYLIKTRGQQVTLSCSPISGHRSVSWYQQTPGQGLQFLFEYFSETQRNKGNFPGRFSGRQFSNSRSEMNVSTLELGDSALYLCASSLRTDHEAFFGQGTRLTVV.

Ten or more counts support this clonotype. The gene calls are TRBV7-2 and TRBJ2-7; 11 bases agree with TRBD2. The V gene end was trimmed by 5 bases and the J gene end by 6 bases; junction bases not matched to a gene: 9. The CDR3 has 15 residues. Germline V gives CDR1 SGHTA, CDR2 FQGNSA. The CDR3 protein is CASSLSGGAGVEQYV. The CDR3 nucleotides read TGTGCCAGCAGCCTTAGCGGGGGGGCCGGAGTCGAGCAGTACGTC.

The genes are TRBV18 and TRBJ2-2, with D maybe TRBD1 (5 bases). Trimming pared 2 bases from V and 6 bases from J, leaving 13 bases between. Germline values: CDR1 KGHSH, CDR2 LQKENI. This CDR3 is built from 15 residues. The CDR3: CASSPVVQGAGELFF. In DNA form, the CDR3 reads TGTGCCAGCTCACCAGTCGTTCAAGGGGCCGGGGAGCTGTTTTTT.

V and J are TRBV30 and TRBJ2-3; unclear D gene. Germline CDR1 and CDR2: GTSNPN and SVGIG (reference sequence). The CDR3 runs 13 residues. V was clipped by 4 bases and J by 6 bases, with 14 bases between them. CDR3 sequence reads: CAWTRPGGDTQYF. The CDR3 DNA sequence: TGTGCCTGGACCCGACCCGGTGGGGATACGCAGTATTTT.

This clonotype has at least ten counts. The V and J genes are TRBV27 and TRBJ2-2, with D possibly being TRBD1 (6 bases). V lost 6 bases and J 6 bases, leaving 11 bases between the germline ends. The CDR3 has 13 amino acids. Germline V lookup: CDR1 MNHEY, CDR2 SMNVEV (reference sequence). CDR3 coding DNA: TGTGCCAGCAGCGGCAGGGGAGCCGGGGAGCTGTTTTTT. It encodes CASSGRGAGELFF.

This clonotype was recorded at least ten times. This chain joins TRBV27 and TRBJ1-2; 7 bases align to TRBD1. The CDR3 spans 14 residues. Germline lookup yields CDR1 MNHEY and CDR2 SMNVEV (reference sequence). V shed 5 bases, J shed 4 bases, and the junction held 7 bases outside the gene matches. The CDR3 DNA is TGTGCCAGCAGTCCCAGGGGGGCGGGCTATGGCTACACCTTC. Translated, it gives CASSPRGAGYGYTF.

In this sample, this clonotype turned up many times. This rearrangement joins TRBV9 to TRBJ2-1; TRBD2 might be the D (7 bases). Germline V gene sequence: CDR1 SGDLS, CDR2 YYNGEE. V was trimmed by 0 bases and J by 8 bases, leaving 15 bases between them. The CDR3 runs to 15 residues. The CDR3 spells CASSVGGGGPDEQFF. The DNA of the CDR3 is TGTGCCAGCAGCGTAGGCGGGGGCGGACCAGATGAGCAGTTCTTC. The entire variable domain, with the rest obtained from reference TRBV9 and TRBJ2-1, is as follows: DSGVTQTPKHLITATGQRVTLRCSPRSGDLSVYWYQQSLDQGLQFLIQYYNGEERAKGNILERFSAQQFPDLHSELNLSSLELGDSALYFCASSVGGGGPDEQFFGPGTRLTVL.

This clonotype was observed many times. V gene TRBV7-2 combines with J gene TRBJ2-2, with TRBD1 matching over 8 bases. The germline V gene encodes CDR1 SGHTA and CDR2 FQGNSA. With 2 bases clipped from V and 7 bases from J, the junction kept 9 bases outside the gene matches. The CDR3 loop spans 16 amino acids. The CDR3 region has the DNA TGTGCCAGCAGCTTAATCTCCGGGACAGGACTCGGGGAGCTGTTTTTT. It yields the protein CASSLISGTGLGELFF.

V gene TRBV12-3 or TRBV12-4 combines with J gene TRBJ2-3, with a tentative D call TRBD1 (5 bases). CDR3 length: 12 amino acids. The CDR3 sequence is CANQGCTDTQYF. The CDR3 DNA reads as TGTGCGAACCAGGGCTGCACAGATACGCAGTATTTT.